This entry describes one T cell receptor beta chain. The antigen remains undetermined. The record originates from a study of PD-1 blockade in classical Hodgkin lymphoma. Findings and caveats of the study: Still unresolved is the cause of the repertoire differences, which may be disease activity or prior therapy. Complete responders showed a baseline diversity that resembled the diversity of newly diagnosed patients. CD4+ TCR diversity climbed significantly by C4D1, unlike CD8+ TCR diversity.

Time point specified: cycle 4 day 1 (C4D1), after more than 5 weeks of nivolumab. Relapse was seen in all patients after autologous stem cell transplantation, and brentuximab vedotin exposure was variable. The method was immunoSEQ multiplex PCR; TCRdb's version includes in-frame clones alone and lacks a portion of them. The sample contains about 13,000 clones, approximately 80% of which appear only once. This specimen consisted of peripheral blood mononuclear cells (PBMCs), obtained before the fourth cycle of nivolumab. This TCR was sampled from a human donor with classical Hodgkin lymphoma.

This chain's CDR3 is CASKTSGGTDTQYF. CDR3 bases: TGTGCCAGTAAGACTAGCGGGGGTACAGATACGCAGTATTTT. This chain links TRBV19 with TRBJ2-3, with TRBD2 matching 12 bases. Unmatched junction bases numbered 2, after V lost 7 bases and J lost 3 bases. The V gene's germline CDR1 is LNHDA and CDR2 SQIVND (reference sequence). The CDR3 has 14 residues. The whole variable domain, filled in from reference TRBV19 and TRBJ2-3, reads DGGITQSPKYLFRKEGQNVTLSCEQNLNHDAMYWYRQDPGQGLRLIYYSQIVNDFQKGDIAEGYSVSREKKESFPLTVTSAQKNPTAFYLCASKTSGGTDTQYFGPGTRLTVL.